Below, 7 T cell receptor beta chains from the same sample are listed, as sequenced in a study of blood T cell repertoires in COVID-19. Sequencing was performed with immunoSEQ multiplex PCR; in TCRdb, only in-frame clones are kept and a portion is missing. The repertoire holds 440,000 or so clones, with about 88% as singletons. The specimen sequenced was peripheral blood. Every receptor here comes from a woman aged 40 to 50 with COVID-19, enrolled during active disease.

This chain joins TRBV19 and TRBJ1-1, with a tentative D call TRBD1 (6 bases). The CDR3 consists of 18 residues. Germline values: CDR1 LNHDA, CDR2 SQIVND (reference sequence). V was clipped by 7 bases and J by 4 bases, with 28 bases between them. CDR3 nucleotides: TGTGCCAGTATTTCCTGGAAAGGGGGGGTCGCGTTGAGCACTGAAGCTTTCTTT. The encoded protein is CASISWKGGVALSTEAFF.

The rearrangement links TRBV15 to TRBJ1-4; D is perhaps TRBD1 (6 bases). CDR3 length equals 15 residues. The germline V gene encodes CDR1 LNHNV and CDR2 YYDKDF (reference sequence). Trimming removed 1 base from V and 5 bases from J, with 11 bases in between. As DNA, the CDR3 is TGTGCCACCAGCAGAGTCTTCGGACAGAATGAAAAACTGTTTTTT. It encodes CATSRVFGQNEKLFF.

The chain combines TRBV5-4 with TRBJ2-4, with a possible D match to TRBD2 (5 bases). Germline assignment: CDR1 SGHNT and CDR2 YYREEE (reference sequence). The CDR3 loop spans 15 amino acids. Trimming stripped 1 base from V and 0 bases from J, with 8 bases between. The CDR3 sequence is CASSLLSVAKNIQYF. CDR3 bases: TGTGCCAGCAGCTTGCTTAGCGTAGCCAAAAACATTCAGTACTTC. Full variable domain (outside the CDR3, taken from reference TRBV5-4 and TRBJ2-4): ETGVTQSPTHLIKTRGQQVTLRCSSQSGHNTVSWYQQALGQGPQFIFQYYREEENGRGNFPPRFSGLQFPNYSSELNVNALELDDSALYLCASSLLSVAKNIQYFGAGTRLSVL.

This clone was observed a few times. The chain links TRBV6-6 to TRBJ1-5; D unresolved. V lost 0 bases and J lost 3, with 9 bases in between. Germline CDR1 MNHNY, CDR2 SVGAGI (reference sequence). The CDR3 sequence is 15 residues long. As DNA, the CDR3 is TGTGCCAGCAGTTACTCAACCGGGGACAATCAGCCCCAGCATTTT. This codes for CASSYSTGDNQPQHF.

V and J are TRBV11-2 and TRBJ1-1; possible D gene TRBD1, 5 bases. The V gene's germline CDR1 is SGHAT and CDR2 FQNNGV. The length of the CDR3 is 15 residues. Deletions cut 6 bases from V and 1 base from J, with 15 bases between. CDR3 nucleotides: TGTGCCAGCAGAGCTACGGAGGGGTGGAACACTGAAGCTTTCTTT. It specifies CASRATEGWNTEAFF.

J is TRBJ2-3 and V is TRBV5-8, with 9 positions matching TRBD2. This CDR3 is 15 amino acids long. CDR1 is SGHTS, CDR2 YDEGEE, per germline. The V gene end was trimmed by 2 bases and the J gene end by 1 base; junction bases not matched to a gene: 2. The CDR3 DNA sequence: TGTGCCAGCAGCTTTAGCGGGAGTGGCACAGATACGCAGTATTTT. Amino acid sequence: CASSFSGSGTDTQYF.

This chain links TRBV6-6 with TRBJ2-7, with TRBD1 matching 7 bases. The CDR3 runs 14 residues. V lost 3 bases and J lost 2; bases outside the gene matches: 4. Germline V gene data show CDR1 as MNHNY and CDR2 as SVGAGI (reference sequence). The CDR3 sequence: CASSYGQAAYEQYF. The CDR3 bases are TGTGCCAGCAGTTATGGACAGGCCGCCTACGAGCAGTACTTC.